This entry lists 6 T cell receptor beta chains sequenced from one sample in a study of blood T cell repertoires in COVID-19. Here immunoSEQ multiplex PCR was the method, and the copy in TCRdb shows in-frame clones only, minus some. The table shows some 140,000 clones, with 70% to 85% occurring only once. The specimen sequenced was peripheral blood. The source is a man in his sixties with acute or convalescent COVID-19.

V and J are TRBV7-9 and TRBJ2-3, with D perhaps matching TRBD2 (6 bases). Trimming removed 4 bases at V and 4 bases at J, with 15 bases between. CDR3 length: 15 amino acids. The V gene's germline CDR1 is SEHNR and CDR2 FQNEAQ (reference sequence). The CDR3: CASSSLEGPSDTQYF. DNA of the CDR3: TGTGCCAGCAGCTCATTGGAGGGCCCCTCAGATACGCAGTATTTT.

The gene calls are TRBV4-2 and TRBJ2-3; 7 bases align to TRBD2. The CDR3 extends over 16 amino acids. Looked up from germline, CDR1 is LGHNA and CDR2 is YNFKEQ. The J segment lost 2 bases and the V segment lost 0 bases, leaving 5 bases of the junction unmatched. For the CDR3, the DNA is TGTGCCAGCAGCCAAGAGCAAGCGGGACTCACAGATACGCAGTATTTT. Translating gives CASSQEQAGLTDTQYF.

This clone was observed a single time. The chain has TRBV11-3 and TRBJ1-1; 7 nucleotides match TRBD1. Germline loops: CDR1 SGHNT, CDR2 YENEEA. There are 13 residues in the CDR3. With 4 bases clipped from V and 3 bases from J, the junction kept 2 bases outside the gene matches. CDR3 protein: CASSWDSYTEAFF. In DNA form, the CDR3 reads TGTGCCAGCAGCTGGGACAGCTACACTGAAGCTTTCTTT.

The V gene is TRBV30, the J gene TRBJ2-7; 9 bases line up with TRBD2. Germline loops: CDR1 GTSNPN, CDR2 SVGIG (reference sequence). The J segment lost 5 bases and the V segment lost 0 bases, leaving 2 bases of the junction unmatched. The CDR3 covers 13 residues. The CDR3 DNA is TGTGCCTGGAGTGTGGCGGGAGGGCACGAGCAGTACTTC. Encoded protein: CAWSVAGGHEQYF.

This clone was seen once. The chain uses TRBV18 and TRBJ2-3; the D gene is possibly TRBD1 (6 bases). Between the trimmed V and J ends, which lost 6 bases and 6 bases, there was a span of 19 bases. CDR1 is KGHSH, CDR2 LQKENI, per germline. The CDR3 spans 15 residues. CDR3: CASSLRDTRGDTQYF. The CDR3 DNA reads as TGTGCCAGCTCGCTCCGGGACACCCGTGGGGATACGCAGTATTTT. The full variable domain, rest sourced from reference TRBV18 and TRBJ2-3, is NAGVMQNPRHLVRRRGQEARLRCSPMKGHSHVYWYRQLPEEGLKFMVYLQKENIIDESGMPKERFSAEFPKEGPSILRIQQVVRGDSAAYFCASSLRDTRGDTQYFGPGTRLTVL.

This clone is a singleton in its sample. V and J are TRBV28 and TRBJ2-1, with D perhaps matching TRBD2 (5 bases). The CDR3 extends over 14 amino acids. CDR1 and CDR2 (germline): MDHEN, SYDVKM. The V end lost 6 bases, the J end lost 3 bases, and 12 bases lay between the germline ends. The DNA of the CDR3 is TGTGCCAGCAGAGGGCAGCGGTACTACAATGAGCAGTTCTTC. This encodes CASRGQRYYNEQFF.